The sequence of this T cell receptor (beta chain) was determined in a study of early T cells in non-severe SARS-CoV-2 infection. Overall study context: Bulk RNA from unsorted whole blood was sequenced; chains were unpaired.

The CDR3 is 12 residues long. The V end lost 4 bases, the J end lost 2 bases, and 5 bases lay between the germline ends. Germline lookup yields CDR1 MNHNS and CDR2 SASEGT. The library protocol tagged individual cDNA molecules with unique molecular identifiers. TCRdb passed the 5' RACE reads through MiXCR, listing each CDR3 protein once. The repertoire has 85,000 to 100,000 distinct CDR3 sequences, approximately 10% of them found once; the top ten carry around 5.1%. This clonotype has at least ten counts. The receptor was isolated from an adult who was a healthcare worker with PCR-confirmed SARS-CoV-2 infection or an uninfected control (not recorded which). The chain joins TRBV6-1 to TRBJ2-5; D gene ambiguous. The sample taken for sequencing was whole blood. The CDR3 spells CASSAIQETQYF. In nucleotides, the CDR3 is TGTGCCAGCAGTGCGATTCAAGAGACCCAGTACTTC.